A single sample gave rise to the 17 T cell receptor beta chains below, sequenced in a study of blood T cells in healthy people across ages. Primed by a sample-barcoded 5' primer and a J-beta primer mix, a second PCR proceeded for about 6 to 12 cycles. MiXCR, applied by TCRdb to the 5' RACE reads, yields one record per CDR3 protein. The sample lists 450,000 to 650,000 distinct CDR3 sequences; 24% were seen once. The same specimen was also included in a second study, on T cells of mothers and their children.

What was sequenced was blood. The receptors here all came from a boy younger than 18 in good health.

The V and J genes are TRBV6-5 and TRBJ2-1; D is undetermined. The CDR3 length is 15 residues. Germline V lookup: CDR1 MNHEY, CDR2 SVGAGI. V gave up 6 bases and J gave up 2 bases, with 14 bases separating them. The CDR3, as DNA: TGTGCCAGCAGACAAAGGACGCCAGCCTACAATGAGCAGTTCTTC. Translated, it gives CASRQRTPAYNEQFF.

The chain couples TRBV12-3 or TRBV12-4 to TRBJ2-3; maybe TRBD2 (6 bases). Trimming removed 6 bases from V and 8 bases from J, with 18 bases in between. CDR3 length: 14 residues. The CDR3 coding sequence is TGTGCCAGCAGGCCGAATGCGGGATTTGGTACGCAGTATTTT. Protein sequence: CASRPNAGFGTQYF.

The table lists this clonotype with a few counts. The DNA for the CDR3 is TGCAGTGCTAGCTTGGACAGGGGCAATCAGCCCCAGCATTTT. The encoded protein is CSASLDRGNQPQHF. The rearrangement links TRBV20-1 to TRBJ1-5; 8 nucleotides align to TRBD1. The germline CDR1 and CDR2 sequences are DFQATT and SNEGSKA (reference sequence). V trimming: 3 bases; J trimming: 2 bases; junction bases outside the gene matches: 3. This CDR3 is built from 14 residues.

This clonotype was found a few times. V is TRBV4-1 and J is TRBJ2-7; 7 bases match TRBD1. The length of the CDR3 is 16 residues. CDR1 and CDR2 (germline): MGHRA, YSYEKL. V dropped 5 bases and J dropped 3; count of bases not matched to a gene: 13. Written as DNA, the CDR3 is TGCGCCAGCAGCGCGAGACAGGGACCTTTAATCTACGAGCAGTACTTC. It specifies CASSARQGPLIYEQYF.

This clonotype occurred a few times. The chain combines TRBV28 with TRBJ1-6, with TRBD1 matching 7 bases. J was trimmed by 7 bases and V by 6 bases; bases with no gene match: 3. The CDR3 loop spans 13 amino acids. CDR1 and CDR2 (germline): MDHEN, SYDVKM. This chain's CDR3 is CASSQGVNSPLHF. In DNA, the CDR3 is TGTGCCAGCAGCCAGGGGGTCAATTCACCCCTCCACTTT.

The V gene is TRBV24-1, the J gene TRBJ2-2; TRBD2 matches 8 bases. CDR1 and CDR2 from the germline V gene are KGHDR and SFDVKD. After removal of 5 bases from V and 2 bases from J, the junction contained 3 bases not matched to a gene. The CDR3 runs 15 residues. The CDR3 sequence: CATSAAGENTGELFF. CDR3 coding DNA: TGTGCCACCAGTGCAGCGGGAGAAAACACCGGGGAGCTGTTTTTT.

This clonotype was counted only a few times. The J gene is TRBJ2-7, the V gene TRBV12-3 or TRBV12-4, with TRBD1 matching over 10 bases. J was trimmed by 3 bases and V by 9 bases; bases with no gene match: 11. The CDR3 loop spans 15 amino acids. In DNA, the CDR3 is TGTGCCAGTAAGATCATCGGGACAGGGGTCTACGAGCAGTACTTC. The encoded protein is CASKIIGTGVYEQYF.

The rearrangement uses TRBV7-2 and TRBJ2-2; TRBD2 matches 9 bases. V gave up 2 bases and J gave up 0 bases; unmatched junction bases: 7. The CDR3 spans 18 residues. Germline CDR1 SGHTA, CDR2 FQGNSA. The CDR3: CASSLREVAGANTGELFF. CDR3 coding DNA: TGTGCCAGCAGCTTAAGAGAAGTAGCGGGAGCGAACACCGGGGAGCTGTTTTTT.

The chain joins TRBV28 to TRBJ1-6; the D gene is possibly TRBD1 (6 bases). The length of the CDR3 is 13 residues. The germline V and J ends were trimmed by 6 bases and 10 bases, with 13 bases remaining between them. CDR1 and CDR2 from the germline V gene are MDHEN and SYDVKM. Here the CDR3 DNA reads TGTGCCAGCAGGATAGGGGGGAACTCACCCCTCCACTTT. Amino acids: CASRIGGNSPLHF.

This clonotype was picked up a small number of times. The chain recombines TRBV29-1 with TRBJ2-2, with D unclear. Per germline, CDR1 SQVTM and CDR2 ANQGSEA. V was shortened by 7 bases and J by 4 bases, with 10 bases between the two germline ends. This CDR3 region has 12 residues. The CDR3 sequence: CSALRGTGELFF. CDR3 DNA sequence: TGCAGCGCCCTGAGAGGCACCGGGGAGCTGTTTTTT.

V is TRBV27 and J is TRBJ2-5; D may be TRBD1 (6 bases). V lost 2 bases and J lost 0, with 16 bases in between. Germline lookup yields CDR1 MNHEY and CDR2 SMNVEV (reference sequence). This CDR3 is built from 17 residues. The chain's CDR3 is CASSLNRVFWYQETQYF. Written as DNA, the CDR3 is TGTGCCAGCAGTTTAAACAGGGTGTTCTGGTACCAAGAGACCCAGTACTTC.

As DNA, the CDR3 is TGCAGTGCTAGATCCCCCGGGAAGAGGGAGACCCAGTACTTC. This codes for CSARSPGKRETQYF. The chain uses TRBV20-1 and TRBJ2-5, with D perhaps matching TRBD2 (5 bases). The CDR3 is 14 amino acids. From germline, CDR1 is DFQATT and CDR2 SNEGSKA (reference sequence). With 2 bases removed from V and 5 bases from J, the gap between germline ends came to 15 bases.

The sample holds a few counts of this clonotype. The CDR3 coding sequence is TGCGCCAGCAGCCAAGAGGGCTACGGTCGGTGGTCCTACAATGAGCAGTTCTTC. Its translation: CASSQEGYGRWSYNEQFF. The V and J genes are TRBV4-3 and TRBJ2-1; D uncertain. The CDR3 is 18 amino acids. Germline CDR1 and CDR2: LGHNA and YSLEER. The ends were cut back, 0 bases at V and 1 base at J, with 16 bases in the middle.

This clonotype was detected a few times. The chain uses TRBV7-2 and TRBJ1-2; D may be TRBD1 (5 bases). Deletions cut 6 bases from V and 1 base from J, with 15 bases between. Germline CDR1 is SGHTA and CDR2 is FQGNSA. The CDR3 has 15 residues. The CDR3 here is CASRRTQGGNYGYTF. Written as DNA, the CDR3 is TGTGCCAGCAGGCGTACCCAGGGCGGTAACTATGGCTACACCTTC.

V is TRBV6-6 and J is TRBJ2-2, with D tentatively TRBD1 or TRBD2 (6 bases each). Per the germline V gene, CDR1 is MNHNY and CDR2 is SVGAGI (reference sequence). The CDR3 sequence is 16 residues long. The ends were cut back, 5 bases at V and 4 bases at J, with 17 bases in the middle. CDR3 sequence reads: CASSTRTKGVTGELFF. The CDR3, as DNA: TGTGCCAGCAGTACTAGGACTAAGGGGGTCACCGGGGAGCTGTTTTTT.

The sample holds many counts of this clonotype. The CDR3 DNA reads TGCGCCAGCAGCCAAGGGGTTTCCTACAATGAGCAGTTCTTC. Its protein is CASSQGVSYNEQFF. J is TRBJ2-1 and V is TRBV4-3; D gene ambiguous. Germline-derived CDR1 and CDR2 are LGHNA and YSLEER. The V gene lost 1 base and the J gene lost 1 base, with 5 bases spanning the gap. The CDR3 has 14 amino acids.

This clonotype was detected a few times. The V and J genes are TRBV28 and TRBJ2-1; TRBD2 aligns across 10 bases. CDR1 and CDR2 from the germline V gene are MDHEN and SYDVKM. J lost 11 bases, V lost 3 bases, and 22 bases had no gene match. The CDR3 is 19 amino acids. CDR3 bases: TGTGCCAGCAGTTTCCCCAGCTTGAGAGCGGGGGGGCTTGTTAATAAGCAGTTCTTC. Its protein product is CASSFPSLRAGGLVNKQFF.